These T cell receptor beta chains were read from a single sample in a study of T cells after posttransplantation cyclophosphamide. This table comes from immunoSEQ multiplex PCR, and its TCRdb copy is limited to in-frame clones, with some not included. The sample holds tens of thousands of clones, approximately 86% seen once. Sample: PBMCs. Receptors were obtained from a man aged 30-40 years with a blood cancer, CMV-positive, and with a related stem cell donor. The CDR3 runs from the conserved cysteine through the conserved F or W. The order of the fields is D gene, V gene, clone size, J gene, CDR3 DNA, CDR3 protein. A D gene is named only where the DNA matches it firmly. Size values are once, few and many counts, or a class for expanded clones, and some rows have none.

d_gene: TRBD2
v_gene: TRBV10-3
abundance: once
j_gene: TRBJ2-3
CDR3nt: TGTGCCATCAGCGACCGCCCGGGGGCTAGCGGGACAGATACGCAGTATTTT
CDR3aa: CAISDRPGASGTDTQYF

d_gene: TRBD2
v_gene: TRBV11-3
abundance: -
j_gene: TRBJ2-7
CDR3nt: TGTGCCAGCAGCTTTGGGACTACAATTTCCTACGAGCAGTACTTC
CDR3aa: CASSFGTTISYEQYF

d_gene: TRBD2
v_gene: TRBV5-1
abundance: -
j_gene: TRBJ2-7
CDR3nt: TGCGCCAGCAGCTTGGTATCTAGCGGGTCCGTTGGCTCCTACGAGCAGTACTTC
CDR3aa: CASSLVSSGSVGSYEQYF

d_gene: -
v_gene: TRBV5-1
abundance: -
j_gene: TRBJ2-3
CDR3nt: TGCGCCAGCAGCTTGGATGGGCAAACTAGCACAGATACGCAGTATTTT
CDR3aa: CASSLDGQTSTDTQYF

d_gene: -
v_gene: TRBV7-9
abundance: -
j_gene: TRBJ2-7
CDR3nt: TGTGCCAGCAGCTTAGTTGCCGGGAGAGAGGAGCAGTACTTC
CDR3aa: CASSLVAGREEQYF

d_gene: -
v_gene: TRBV6-5
abundance: -
j_gene: TRBJ1-4
CDR3nt: TGTGCCAGCAGCCAAGCTTACAGGGATAATGAAAAACTGTTTTTT
CDR3aa: CASSQAYRDNEKLFF

d_gene: -
v_gene: TRBV7-8
abundance: -
j_gene: TRBJ1-2
CDR3nt: TGTGCCAGCAGCTCGAGGAGAGGCGGGGCTGACTATGGCTACACCTTC
CDR3aa: CASSSRRGGADYGYTF

d_gene: -
v_gene: TRBV7-8
abundance: -
j_gene: TRBJ1-1
CDR3nt: TGTGCCAGCAGCTTGGTCAGGGCGCTGAACACTGAAGCTTTCTTT
CDR3aa: CASSLVRALNTEAFF

d_gene: -
v_gene: TRBV5-5
abundance: -
j_gene: TRBJ2-7
CDR3nt: TGTGCCAGCAGCTTTAGCGGCGAGCAGTACTTC
CDR3aa: CASSFSGEQYF

d_gene: -
v_gene: TRBV7-9
abundance: -
j_gene: TRBJ2-7
CDR3nt: TGTGCCAGCAGCCCCAGACAGGGAGGAAGGGGCGAGCAGTACTTC
CDR3aa: CASSPRQGGRGEQYF

d_gene: -
v_gene: TRBV19
abundance: -
j_gene: TRBJ2-5
CDR3nt: TGTGCCAGTAGTATCCGGCTAGCTGAAGAGACCCAGTACTTC
CDR3aa: CASSIRLAEETQYF

d_gene: TRBD1
v_gene: TRBV2
abundance: -
j_gene: TRBJ2-7
CDR3nt: TGTGCCAGCAGCCCGGGACAGGGTATGTACGAGCAGTACTTC
CDR3aa: CASSPGQGMYEQYF

d_gene: -
v_gene: TRBV15
abundance: once
j_gene: TRBJ2-5
CDR3nt: TGTGCCACCAGCAGACCAGGACTCCAAGAGACCCAGTACTTC
CDR3aa: CATSRPGLQETQYF

d_gene: -
v_gene: TRBV11-2
abundance: -
j_gene: TRBJ2-2
CDR3nt: TGTGCCAGCAGCCGAAACAGGGTCACCGGGGAGCTGTTTTTT
CDR3aa: CASSRNRVTGELFF

d_gene: TRBD2
v_gene: TRBV15
abundance: once
j_gene: TRBJ2-7
CDR3nt: TGTGCCACCAGCAGCCAACAGCGGGAGGGAGGCTACGAGCAGTACTTC
CDR3aa: CATSSQQREGGYEQYF

d_gene: -
v_gene: TRBV19
abundance: once
j_gene: TRBJ1-3
CDR3nt: TGTGCCAGTAGGTACTCGACAGCCTTAAGCTCTGGAAACACCATATATTTT
CDR3aa: CASRYSTALSSGNTIYF